A selection of T cell receptor beta chains follows, all from one sample in a study of cytomegalovirus exposure and HLA in healthy donors. Only in-frame clones appear in the TCRdb table, and some are missing; sequencing was by immunoSEQ multiplex PCR. Of about 76,000 clones listed, approximately 72% are singletons. The source material was PBMCs. These receptors were collected from a woman between 40 and 55 years old in good health and CMV-seropositive. The CDR3 runs from the conserved cysteine through the conserved F or W. Fields, in order: V gene, J gene, clone size, D gene, CDR3 DNA, CDR3 protein. The D gene is left open where the match is weak. Size tells how often a clone was seen (once, few, many) or the class of an expanded clone, and some rows leave it out.

TRBV28	TRBJ2-7	.	TRBD2	TGTGCCAGCAGAATTAGCGGGGGTGACTACGAGCAGTACTTC	CASRISGGDYEQYF
TRBV7-2	TRBJ2-7	.	.	TGTGCCAGCAGCTTCGGTCCAGGACTGAATTTCGCCTACGAGCAGTACTTC	CASSFGPGLNFAYEQYF
TRBV18	TRBJ1-4	.	TRBD1	TGTGCCAGCTCCGACAGGGGGCAAGGTGGTGAAAAACTGTTTTTT	CASSDRGQGGEKLFF
TRBV28	TRBJ1-6	.	.	TGTGCCAGCAGCTTAACGGTCTCACCCCTCCACTTT	CASSLTVSPLHF
TRBV5-1	TRBJ1-1	.	.	TGCGCCAGCAGCCCCCAGGTTAACACTGAAGCTTTCTTT	CASSPQVNTEAFF
TRBV6-5	TRBJ1-1	few	TRBD1	TGTGCCAGCAGTTACTCAGGGGGCGCCATGAACACTGAAGCTTTCTTT	CASSYSGGAMNTEAFF
TRBV4-2	TRBJ1-3	.	.	TGTGCCAGCAGCCAAGATACAGGGTTCGACGCTGGAAACACCATATATTTT	CASSQDTGFDAGNTIYF
TRBV7-2	TRBJ2-2	.	.	TGTGCCAGCAGCTTAGAGGGCGGGACCGGGGAGCTGTTTTTT	CASSLEGGTGELFF
TRBV27	TRBJ1-1	.	.	TGTGCCAGCAGTTACGGGGTAATCGGCACTGAAGCTTTCTTT	CASSYGVIGTEAFF
TRBV2	TRBJ2-2	.	TRBD2	TGTGCCAGCAGACCGGGAGGGGCCGGAACCGGGGAGCTGTTTTTT	CASRPGGAGTGELFF
TRBV6-5	TRBJ1-3	.	.	TGTGCCAGCAGTTACTCAGCGGGGATGTCTGGAAACACCATATATTTT	CASSYSAGMSGNTIYF
TRBV5-1	TRBJ2-7	.	.	TGCGCCAGCAGCTTACAGGCAAACCCCTACGAAGAGCAGTACTTC	CASSLQANPYEEQYF
TRBV28	TRBJ1-2	.	TRBD1	TGTGCCAGCAGCCCTGGGACAGGGGAAGGCTACACCTTC	CASSPGTGEGYTF
TRBV28	TRBJ2-5	.	.	TGTGCCAGCAGTTCATCCCCGGGTACCCAGTACTTC	CASSSSPGTQYF
TRBV19	TRBJ1-4	few	.	TGTGCCAGTAGTAGCCCCGAGACAGCTAATGAAAAACTGTTTTTT	CASSSPETANEKLFF
TRBV7-2	TRBJ2-1	.	TRBD2	TGTGCCAGCAGCTTATTAGCGGGGGGCCTCCTTCACCCTGGGAATGAGCAGTTCTTC	CASSLLAGGLLHPGNEQFF
TRBV10-3	TRBJ1-1	.	TRBD1	TGTGCCATCAGTAGGGACAGCGAAGCTTTCTTT	CAISRDSEAFF
TRBV5-4	TRBJ2-6	.	TRBD1	TGTGCCAGCAGGACCACAGGGGCAGGGGCCAACGTCCTGACTTTC	CASRTTGAGANVLTF
TRBV30	TRBJ1-1	.	.	TGTGCCTGGAGTGATCAGGGGAACACTGAAGCTTTCTTT	CAWSDQGNTEAFF
TRBV12-5	TRBJ2-7	.	TRBD1	TGTGCTAGTGGTCCGGGACAGGGCAAGTACGAGCAGTACTTC	CASGPGQGKYEQYF
TRBV6-6	TRBJ2-7	few	TRBD1	TGTGCCGTGGGGGACAGGGGATACGAGCAGTACTTC	CAVGDRGYEQYF
TRBV2	TRBJ2-3	.	TRBD1	TGTGCCAGCAGTAAGGGACAGGTAGACACAGATACGCAGTATTTT	CASSKGQVDTDTQYF
TRBV7-9	TRBJ1-2	.	.	TGTGCCAGCAGCTCGGCGAGCGGACGGAATGGCTACACCTTC	CASSSASGRNGYTF
TRBV28	TRBJ1-2	.	.	TGTGCCGGCAGGGGAGGCTATGGCTACACCTTC	CAGRGGYGYTF
TRBV5-6	TRBJ1-2	.	TRBD1	TGTGCCAGCAGCTTGGGACAGGGTGACTATGGCTACACCTTC	CASSLGQGDYGYTF
TRBV4-1	TRBJ2-1	few	TRBD1	TGCGCCAGCAGCCAAGGGGACAGGGTGGCCAATGAGCAGTTCTTC	CASSQGDRVANEQFF
TRBV6-1	TRBJ1-1	.	.	TGTGCCAGCAGCCTAGGGGGGGGCACTGAAGCTTTCTTT	CASSLGGGTEAFF
TRBV30	TRBJ2-2	.	TRBD1	TGTGCCTGGCGACAGGGTCCCGCCGGGGAGCTGTTTTTT	CAWRQGPAGELFF
TRBV19	TRBJ2-5	.	TRBD2	TGTGCCAGTAGTACTGTAGCGGGGATCCAAGAGACCCAGTACTTC	CASSTVAGIQETQYF
TRBV9	TRBJ2-2	.	TRBD2	TGTGCCAGCAGCGTAGTGAGCGGGGGGGCCGGGGAGCTGTTTTTT	CASSVVSGGAGELFF
TRBV19	TRBJ2-7	.	TRBD2	TGTGCCAGTAGTCAGTCTAGCGGGGACTCATACGAGCAGTACTTC	CASSQSSGDSYEQYF